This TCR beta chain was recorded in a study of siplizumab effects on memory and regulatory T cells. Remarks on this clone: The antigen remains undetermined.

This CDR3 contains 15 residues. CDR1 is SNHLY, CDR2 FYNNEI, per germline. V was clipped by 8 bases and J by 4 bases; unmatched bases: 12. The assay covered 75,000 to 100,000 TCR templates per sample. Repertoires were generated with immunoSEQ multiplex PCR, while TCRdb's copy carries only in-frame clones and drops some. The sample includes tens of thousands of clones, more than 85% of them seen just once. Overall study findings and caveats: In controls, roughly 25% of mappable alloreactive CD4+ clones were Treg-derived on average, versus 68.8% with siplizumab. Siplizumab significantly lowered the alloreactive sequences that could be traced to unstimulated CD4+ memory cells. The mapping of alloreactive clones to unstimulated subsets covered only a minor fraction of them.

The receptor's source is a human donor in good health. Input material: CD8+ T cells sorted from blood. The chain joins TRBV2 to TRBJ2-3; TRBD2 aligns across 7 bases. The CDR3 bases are TGTGCCAGCCAATACGCTGGGAGGGCCGCAGATACGCAGTATTTT. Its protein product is CASQYAGRAADTQYF.